This T cell receptor beta chain was identified in a study of Graves' ophthalmopathy and Graves' hyperthyroidism. The study, taken as a whole, reports: The authors also found most expanded thyroid clonotypes above 0.001 frequency in blood.

This clonotype was observed at least ten times. Its antigen is unknown. V lost 3 bases to trimming and J lost 2 bases; unmatched junction nucleotides: 6. The CDR3 consists of 15 residues. Germline V gives CDR1 MNHEY, CDR2 SMNVEV (reference sequence). The authors amplified TCR beta CDR3 regions, and they did so from RNA transcripts for repertoire sequencing. RT-PCR in the first round used HTBI primers; a second-round multiplex PCR followed. TCRdb reprocessed the multiplex PCR reads with MiXCR, giving one entry per CDR3 protein. The table lists about half a million distinct CDR3 sequences, around 14% of them singletons.

The chain uses TRBV27 and TRBJ2-7; 8 nucleotides align to TRBD2. This receptor was obtained from a woman aged 25-40 years with Graves' ophthalmopathy. Sequences were obtained from blood. CDR3 in amino acids: CASSFRGLGTYEQYF. CDR3 nucleotides: TGTGCCAGCAGTTTTAGGGGACTAGGGACCTACGAGCAGTACTTC.